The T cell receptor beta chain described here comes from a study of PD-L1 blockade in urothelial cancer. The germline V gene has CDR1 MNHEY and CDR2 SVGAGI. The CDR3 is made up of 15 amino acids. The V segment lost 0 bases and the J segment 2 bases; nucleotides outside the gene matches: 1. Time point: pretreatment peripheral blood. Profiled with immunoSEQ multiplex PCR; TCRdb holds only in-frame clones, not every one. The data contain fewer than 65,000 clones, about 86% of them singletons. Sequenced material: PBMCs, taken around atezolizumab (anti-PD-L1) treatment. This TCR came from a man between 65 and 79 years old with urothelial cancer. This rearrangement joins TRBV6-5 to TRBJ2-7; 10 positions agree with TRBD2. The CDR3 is CASSYSSGGAYEQYF. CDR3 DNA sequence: TGTGCCAGCAGTTACTCGAGCGGGGGGGCCTACGAGCAGTACTTC.